Sequencing of this TCR beta chain was carried out in a study of STAT5B mutations in CD4+ large granular lymphocyte leukemia. The table came from immunoSEQ multiplex PCR; TCRdb's copy has only in-frame clones and leaves some out. The sample lists approximately 30,000 clones, roughly 77% occurring once. General study results and limits: CD4-sorted patient repertoires seemed more clonal than healthy CD4+ repertoires. The CD4+ versus CD8+ T-LGLL clonality difference may reflect limited sample size.

This clone has a handful of counts. As yet, its antigen is unknown. This sample includes further DNA sequences coding for the same CDR3. Sequenced: CD4+ T cells from blood buffy coats. The receptor was isolated from a human donor in good health.

The CDR3 loop is CASSLEGETQYF. The CDR3 coding sequence is TGCGCCAGCAGCTTGGAGGGGGAGACCCAGTACTTC. This chain links TRBV5-1 with TRBJ2-5; possible D gene TRBD1, 5 bases. In germline, CDR1 is SGHRS, CDR2 YFSETQ. The germline V and J ends were trimmed by 0 bases and 5 bases, with 5 bases remaining between them. CDR3 length: 12 amino acids.